This T cell receptor beta chain was sequenced during a study of neoadjuvant nivolumab and ipilimumab in lung cancer. On the study more broadly: Patients got nivolumab 3 mg/kg on days 1, 15 and 29; combination added ipilimumab 1 mg/kg day 1. Broader study findings: Resected tumors had greater TCR richness and clonality than uninvolved lung. TCR sequencing covered a small number of samples. Only two of four nivolumab-treated tumors gained richness and clonality by surgery.

A note on this clone: Its cognate antigen is unknown.

Trimming removed 2 bases at V and 5 bases at J, with 8 bases between. The CDR3 runs 13 residues. CDR1 and CDR2 (germline): SGHNT, YYREEE (reference sequence). Profiled with immunoSEQ multiplex PCR; TCRdb holds only in-frame clones, not every one. The profile shows 40,000 or so clones, about 88% of them singletons. This specimen was peripheral blood, taken before neoadjuvant nivolumab, alone or with ipilimumab. This sequence originates from an adult with non-small cell lung cancer. The V call is TRBV5-4, the J call TRBJ2-1; D unclear. CDR3 residues: CASSFDANNEQFF. The DNA of the CDR3 is TGTGCCAGCAGCTTCGACGCTAACAATGAGCAGTTCTTC.